This T cell receptor beta chain is from a study of PD-1 blockade in classical Hodgkin lymphoma. Study-wide findings and caveats: At baseline, newly diagnosed patients reportedly showed less TCR diversity than healthy donors.

Time point specified: cycle 4 day 1 (C4D1), after less than 7 weeks of nivolumab. Exposure to brentuximab vedotin varied, and each patient had relapsed following autologous stem cell transplantation. Assay: immunoSEQ multiplex PCR; the TCRdb copy retains only in-frame clones and omits some. The data contain 31,000 or so clones, roughly 76% of them singletons. Germline loops: CDR1 SGHAT, CDR2 FQNNGV. Trimming took off 5 bases at V and 0 bases at J, with 11 bases between the two ends. The CDR3 is 14 residues long. As to this clone: The antigen remains undetermined.

Sequences were derived from peripheral blood mononuclear cells (PBMCs), sampled before the fourth cycle of nivolumab. This chain links TRBV11-2 with TRBJ2-7, with D tentatively TRBD1 (5 bases). This clonotype was obtained from a human donor with classical Hodgkin lymphoma. Written as DNA, the CDR3 is TGTGCCAGCAGCCTCGACAGCTTCTCCTACGAGCAGTACTTC. Protein sequence: CASSLDSFSYEQYF.